The 9 T cell receptor beta chains presented below share a single source sample, sequenced in a study of shared clonotypes between healthy human individuals. TCRdb's table, derived via immunoSEQ multiplex PCR, lists solely in-frame clones and lacks some. The repertoire holds some 490,000 clones, with roughly 80% as singletons. Sequenced sample: PBMCs. These receptors came from a woman in her forties in good health. Some clones in this sample may be carry-over from other donors' samples.

The chain carries TRBV11-2 and TRBJ1-2, with 7 bases aligning to TRBD1. V lost 5 bases, J lost 6 bases, and 3 bases stayed unmatched. The CDR3 covers 12 residues. Germline CDR1 reads SGHAT; CDR2 reads FQNNGV. The CDR3 loop is CASSQTGHGYTF. The CDR3 nucleotides read TGTGCCAGCAGCCAGACAGGGCATGGCTACACCTTC.

This clone appeared once. The rearrangement uses TRBV6-1 and TRBJ2-1; 9 bases align to TRBD2. The CDR3 consists of 16 residues. Looked up from germline, CDR1 is MNHNS and CDR2 is SASEGT. Trimming at V came to 4 bases and at J to 7 bases, leaving 11 bases not matched to a gene. The CDR3 reads CASSVTWREGRNEQFF. CDR3 nucleotide sequence: TGTGCCAGCAGTGTAACCTGGCGGGAGGGCCGGAATGAGCAGTTCTTC.

J is TRBJ1-5 and V is TRBV6-1; 7 bases align to TRBD1. Germline V CDR1 and CDR2: MNHNS, SASEGT. The CDR3 has 13 residues. V was pared by 7 bases and J by 3 bases, with 3 bases of the junction left unmatched. CDR3 sequence: CASKGQYNQPQHF. The CDR3 nucleotides read TGTGCCAGCAAGGGACAGTACAATCAGCCCCAGCATTTT.

This clone was picked up many times. The genes are TRBV28 and TRBJ2-1, with D unclear. Trimming left V 6 bases short and J 2 bases short, with 14 bases between. The V gene's germline CDR1 is MDHEN and CDR2 SYDVKM. This CDR3 has 15 residues. The DNA for the CDR3 is TGTGCCAGCAGCTTAGTTCCAGAGGCCTACAATGAGCAGTTCTTC. Its protein is CASSLVPEAYNEQFF.

As concerns this clone: The same CDR3 arises from other DNA sequences in this sample as well. The rearrangement uses TRBV27 and TRBJ1-2; TRBD1 is a possible D gene (6 bases). Between the trimmed V and J ends, which lost 2 bases and 5 bases, there was a span of 9 bases. Germline loops: CDR1 MNHEY, CDR2 SMNVEV (reference sequence). The CDR3 runs 13 residues. The DNA for the CDR3 is TGTGCCAGCAGTTTAAAGGGGGGTTATGGCTACACCTTC. Residues: CASSLKGGYGYTF.

This clone has at least ten counts. The chain is built from TRBV10-1 and TRBJ2-5; no clear D gene. Trimming shortened V by 6 bases and J by 4 bases, and 18 bases separated the two germline ends. Per germline, CDR1 WNHNN and CDR2 SYGVQD (reference sequence). There are 15 residues in the CDR3. CDR3 loop: CASSDRASTTETQYF. Here the CDR3 DNA reads TGCGCCAGCAGCGACCGGGCCTCCACGACAGAGACCCAGTACTTC.

For this clone: A much more abundant neighbour one base away suggests this may be a read error. V gene TRBV5-4 combines with J gene TRBJ2-1, with TRBD2 matching over 13 bases. The V gene's germline CDR1 is SGHNT and CDR2 YYREEE (reference sequence). Losses at the gene ends were 3 bases for V and 7 bases for J; bases not matched to a gene: 4. CDR3 size: 15 residues. The CDR3 region is CASSSLAGGPNEQFF. The CDR3, as DNA: TGTGCCAGCAGCTCACTAGCGGGAGGGCCTAATGAGCAGTTCTTC.

This chain uses TRBV2 with TRBJ2-4, with TRBD1 as a possible D gene (7 bases). Trimming removed 4 bases from V and 7 bases from J, with 17 bases in between. The CDR3 has 15 amino acids. Per germline, CDR1 SNHLY and CDR2 FYNNEI. In DNA form, the CDR3 reads TGTGCCAGCAGTGTACGACAGGGAGGTTACAACATTCAGTACTTC. Translated: CASSVRQGGYNIQYF.

This chain connects TRBV7-3 to TRBJ2-3, with D unclear. Germline CDR1 and CDR2: SGHTA and FQGTGA. CDR3 length: 12 residues. Trimming stripped 4 bases from V and 0 bases from J, with 2 bases between. The CDR3 loop is CASSSSTDTQYF. The CDR3 DNA reads as TGTGCCAGCAGCTCGAGCACAGATACGCAGTATTTT.